The 24 T cell receptor beta chains below were found in one sample sequenced in a study of vaccination and CD4 T cells after COVID-19. Which antigens these TCRs recognize remains unknown. The treatment is: roughly 10-day PBMC culture with coronavirus spike peptide pools or control peptides (ViraFEST assay). Cultured CD4+ T cells had their DNA profiled by the Oncomine TCR Beta short-read assay. TCRdb reprocessed the PCR reads via MiXCR and lists one record per CDR3 protein. The sample gives approximately 17,000 distinct CDR3 sequences, roughly half of which show up once; approximately 5% is in the top ten. This material consisted of CD4+ T cells from blood, cultured in vitro, taken before SARS-CoV-2 vaccination. Source of these receptors: a human donor who had recovered from COVID-19.

The chain carries TRBV4-2 and TRBJ1-1; tentative D call: TRBD1 (5 bases). Germline V gives CDR1 LGHNA, CDR2 YNFKEQ. This CDR3 spans 14 amino acids. Trimming took 0 bases from V and 6 from J, leaving 11 bases between them. Written as DNA, the CDR3 is TGTGCCAGCAGCCAAGATAACAGGCTTTCTGAAGCTTTCTTT. It translates to CASSQDNRLSEAFF.

The CDR3 loop reads CASSLLRGAGNEQFF. In nucleotides, the CDR3 is TGTGCCAGCAGCTTGTTGCGGGGGGCGGGAAATGAGCAGTTCTTC. V is TRBV7-6 and J is TRBJ2-1; 8 bases are a match to TRBD2. Unmatched junction bases numbered 8, after V lost 3 bases and J lost 7 bases. The germline V gene encodes CDR1 SGHVS and CDR2 FNYEAQ. This CDR3 is built from 15 residues.

CDR3 nucleotides: TGCAGTGCTAGACGGGGGACGGGAGACTACGAGCAGTACTTC. Its protein product is CSARRGTGDYEQYF. The rearrangement links TRBV20-1 to TRBJ2-7, with D tentatively TRBD2 (6 bases). Germline loops: CDR1 DFQATT, CDR2 SNEGSKA (reference sequence). Trimming took off 2 bases at V and 3 bases at J, with 14 bases between the two ends. The CDR3 runs to 14 residues.

CDR3 region: CASSRGVGNQPQHF. The DNA of the CDR3 is TGTGCCAGCTCTAGGGGAGTAGGCAATCAGCCCCAGCATTTT. V and J are TRBV19 and TRBJ1-5, with D possibly matching TRBD1 (5 bases). Trimming cost V 9 bases and J 2 bases, with 14 bases left between them. The CDR3 has 14 amino acids. The germline V gene encodes CDR1 LNHDA and CDR2 SQIVND (reference sequence). Supplemented by reference TRBV19 and TRBJ1-5, the full variable domain reads DGGITQSPKYLFRKEGQNVTLSCEQNLNHDAMYWYRQDPGQGLRLIYYSQIVNDFQKGDIAEGYSVSREKKESFPLTVTSAQKNPTAFYLCASSRGVGNQPQHFGDGTRLSIL.

This clonotype was found a few times. The chain couples TRBV20-1 to TRBJ2-3; 10 bases line up with TRBD1. The CDR3 contains 18 residues. V shed 1 base and J 1 base; nucleotides not matched to a gene: 11. CDR1 is DFQATT and CDR2 is SNEGSKA in the germline V gene (reference sequence). CDR3 DNA sequence: TGCAGTGCTAGAGCCGTCGGGGGCGGGACAGGGGGCACAGATACGCAGTATTTT. Its protein is CSARAVGGGTGGTDTQYF.

The chain employs TRBV20-1 and TRBJ2-5, with 13 bases matching TRBD2. Germline lookup yields CDR1 DFQATT and CDR2 SNEGSKA (reference sequence). The length of the CDR3 is 14 residues. The V and J ends lost 5 bases and 4 bases, in that order; junction bases with no gene match: 4. The CDR3 region has the DNA TGCAGTGCTCCGGGACTAGCGGGATCAGAGACCCAGTACTTC. Its protein product is CSAPGLAGSETQYF.

This clonotype was counted a few times. J is TRBJ2-1 and V is TRBV15; D is undetermined. The CDR3 is made up of 15 amino acids. Trimming took off 0 bases at V and 4 bases at J, with 10 bases between the two ends. Germline assignment: CDR1 LNHNV and CDR2 YYDKDF (reference sequence). The CDR3 nucleotides read TGTGCCACCAGCAGAGATACGATAGATTACAATGAGCAGTTCTTC. It specifies CATSRDTIDYNEQFF.

This clonotype was seen a handful of times. The genes are TRBV2 and TRBJ2-1; D is ambiguous. The V gene's germline CDR1 is SNHLY and CDR2 FYNNEI. The CDR3 consists of 13 residues. Trimming pared 6 bases from V and 4 bases from J, leaving 10 bases between. CDR3 protein: CASSASSYNEQFF. The CDR3 bases are TGTGCCAGCAGCGCTTCTAGTTACAATGAGCAGTTCTTC.

The sample holds one count of this clonotype. This chain joins TRBV7-9 and TRBJ1-1, with D unresolved. Germline values: CDR1 SEHNR, CDR2 FQNEAQ (reference sequence). V was shortened by 5 bases and J by 3 bases, with 22 bases between the two germline ends. This CDR3 contains 17 residues. The CDR3 sequence is CASSGEGFSNGDTEAFF. In DNA form, the CDR3 reads TGTGCCAGCAGCGGAGAGGGTTTTAGTAACGGGGACACTGAAGCTTTCTTT.

This sequence joins TRBV9 and TRBJ2-5; 7 bases are a match to TRBD1. Germline trimming cut 3 bases from V and 5 bases from J; bases unmatched to any gene: 10. Per germline, CDR1 SGDLS and CDR2 YYNGEE. The CDR3 spans 15 residues. The CDR3 protein is CASSARDSGRETQYF. The CDR3 nucleotides read TGTGCCAGCAGCGCCCGGGACAGTGGTAGGGAGACCCAGTACTTC.

This sequence joins TRBV27 and TRBJ1-2; D not certain. V shed 4 bases and J shed 2 bases, with 8 bases lying between them. The CDR3 has 13 residues. In germline, CDR1 is MNHEY, CDR2 SMNVEV (reference sequence). CDR3 loop: CASSSTGNYGYTF. CDR3 DNA: TGTGCCAGCAGTTCTACCGGAAACTATGGCTACACCTTC.

This clonotype was detected only a few times. The chain employs TRBV7-7 and TRBJ2-5, with D possibly TRBD2 on 6 matching bases. The CDR3 sequence is 13 residues long. V was shortened by 3 bases and J by 4 bases, with 9 bases between the two germline ends. CDR1 is SSHAT and CDR2 is FNYEAQ in the germline V gene (reference sequence). CDR3 in DNA: TGTGCCAGCAGCTTTGGGGAGGTAGAGACCCAGTACTTC. This translates into CASSFGEVETQYF.

The CDR3 sequence is CASSFDSRTDTQYF. The CDR3 DNA reads as TGTGCCAGCAGCTTTGACAGCCGCACAGATACGCAGTATTTT. The chain carries TRBV7-2 and TRBJ2-3; possible D gene TRBD1, 5 bases. The CDR3 contains 14 residues. V lost 3 bases and J lost 1, with 8 bases in between. CDR1 is SGHTA, CDR2 FQGNSA, per germline. Filled out from reference TRBV7-2 and TRBJ2-3, the complete variable domain reads GAGVSQSPSNKVTEKGKDVELRCDPISGHTALYWYRQSLGQGLEFLIYFQGNSAPDKSGLPSDRFSAERTGGSVSTLTIQRTQQEDSAVYLCASSFDSRTDTQYFGPGTRLTVL.

J is TRBJ1-2 and V is TRBV6-5; the D is unclear. This CDR3 is built from 10 residues. The germline V and J ends were trimmed by 4 bases and 8 bases, with 5 bases remaining between them. CDR1 and CDR2 from the germline V gene are MNHEY and SVGAGI. The CDR3 nucleotides read TGTGCCAGCAGTTCTGGCGGCTACACCTTC. Residues: CASSSGGYTF.

The chain employs TRBV6-2 or TRBV6-3 and TRBJ1-1; D gene unclear. The V gene's germline CDR1 is MNHEY and CDR2 SVGEGT. The V gene lost 6 bases and the J gene lost 1 base, with 6 bases spanning the gap. The CDR3 sequence is 12 residues long. As DNA, the CDR3 is TGTGCCAGCAGGAAGACGAACACTGAAGCTTTCTTT. The encoded protein is CASRKTNTEAFF.

The rearrangement joins TRBV29-1 to TRBJ2-2; tentatively, D is TRBD1 (5 bases). Germline CDR1 and CDR2: SQVTM and ANQGSEA. The length of the CDR3 is 12 residues. Trimming took 7 bases from V and 2 from J, leaving 8 bases between them. DNA of the CDR3: TGCAGCGCGACAGATAACACCGGGGAGCTGTTTTTT. This sequence encodes CSATDNTGELFF.

In this sample, this clonotype turned up once. This chain uses TRBV9 with TRBJ1-1, with 8 bases aligning to TRBD1. Germline V gene lookup returns CDR1 SGDLS and CDR2 YYNGEE. This CDR3 is built from 18 residues. Trimming cost V 0 bases and J 2 bases; bases outside gene matches: 12. CDR3 loop: CASSVDDLRTGSNTEAFF. The CDR3 coding sequence is TGTGCCAGCAGCGTAGATGACCTGAGGACAGGGAGCAACACTGAAGCTTTCTTT.

The chain has TRBV29-1 and TRBJ1-2; possible D gene TRBD1, 6 bases. The CDR3 is 15 amino acids. Trimming removed 4 bases from V and 3 bases from J, with 18 bases in between. Germline V gene sequence: CDR1 SQVTM, CDR2 ANQGSEA. The CDR3 DNA is TGCAGCGTTGGAAAGGGGGGCAGGGGCGACTATGGCTACACCTTC. It codes for CSVGKGGRGDYGYTF.

This clonotype is classed as medium-sized. This chain connects TRBV15 to TRBJ1-5, with a possible D match to TRBD1 (5 bases). CDR1 LNHNV and CDR2 YYDKDF come from the germline V gene (reference sequence). V shed 4 bases and J shed 9 bases, with 16 bases lying between them. The CDR3 loop spans 14 amino acids. The CDR3 is CATSTRQTERPQHF. In nucleotides, the CDR3 is TGTGCCACCAGCACTAGACAGACCGAACGGCCCCAGCATTTT. Drawing the rest from reference TRBV15 and TRBJ1-5, the complete variable domain is DAMVIQNPRYQVTQFGKPVTLSCSQTLNHNVMYWYQQKSSQAPKLLFHYYDKDFNNEADTPDNFQSRRPNTSFCFLDIRSPGLGDTAMYLCATSTRQTERPQHFGDGTRLSIL.

The table lists this clonotype with a few counts. V gene TRBV7-7 combines with J gene TRBJ1-1; D perhaps matches TRBD1 (6 bases). Germline values: CDR1 SSHAT, CDR2 FNYEAQ (reference sequence). Between the trimmed V and J ends, which lost 5 bases and 2 bases, there was a span of 12 bases. This CDR3 region has 14 residues. The CDR3 DNA is TGTGCCAGCAGCCCCCGGACAGAAAACACTGAAGCTTTCTTT. It translates to CASSPRTENTEAFF.

The J gene is TRBJ1-3, the V gene TRBV28; the D gene is possibly TRBD1 (6 bases). Between the trimmed V and J ends, which lost 3 bases and 4 bases, there was a span of 13 bases. Germline-derived CDR1 and CDR2 are MDHEN and SYDVKM. CDR3 size: 15 residues. CDR3 residues: CASSFVQGWGNTIYF. The CDR3 coding sequence is TGTGCCAGCAGTTTCGTCCAGGGGTGGGGAAACACCATATATTTT.

The gene calls are TRBV11-2 and TRBJ1-1, with 7 bases lining up with TRBD1. This CDR3 contains 14 residues. Per the germline V gene, CDR1 is SGHAT and CDR2 is FQNNGV. After removal of 5 bases from V and 10 bases from J, the junction contained 13 bases not matched to a gene. This CDR3 reads CASSPGDSRIRAFF. The CDR3 DNA is TGTGCCAGCAGCCCAGGGGACAGTCGAATTCGAGCTTTCTTT.

The chain is built from TRBV29-1 and TRBJ2-1, with no clear D. The CDR3 covers 14 residues. V was shortened by 7 bases and J by 5 bases, with 18 bases between the two germline ends. The germline V gene has CDR1 SQVTM and CDR2 ANQGSEA. The CDR3 region has the DNA TGCAGCGGTCGACTGGGAACTACGGACAATGAGCAGTTCTTC. Translated: CSGRLGTTDNEQFF.

V usage is TRBV5-4 and J usage is TRBJ2-1; TRBD1 matches at 7 bases. The ends lost 3 bases at V and 12 bases at J; junction bases unmatched: 9. The germline CDR1 and CDR2 sequences are SGHNT and YYREEE (reference sequence). The CDR3 covers 13 residues. The CDR3 reads CASSSDRLSSQFF. CDR3 coding DNA: TGTGCCAGCAGCTCGGACAGGCTCTCTTCGCAGTTCTTC.